Given below is one TCR beta chain in context. What it recognizes is unknown. The CDR3 loop spans 16 amino acids. Germline V gene sequence: CDR1 PRHDT, CDR2 FYEKMQ (reference sequence). V shed 0 bases, J shed 1 base, and the junction held 5 bases outside the gene matches. Measured with immunoSEQ multiplex PCR; TCRdb has only the in-frame clones, and not every one. The sample includes over 110,000 clones, around 90% of them seen just once. The data stem from a study of T cell responses to AZD1222 COVID-19 vaccine. Study-wide findings and caveats: White British people made up most donors, females outnumbered males, and clonal diversity was possibly underestimated. Two AZD1222 administrations were followed by greater Spike-specific TCR breadth and depth. Baseline testing showed seropositivity in only a handful of AZD1222 recipients.

This chain uses TRBV13 with TRBJ1-1; 7 bases align to TRBD1. The sample consisted of peripheral blood, taken on day 0 of AZD1222 vaccination. The clonotype originates from an adult in good health. The CDR3 region is CASSLGQGNRNTEAFF. DNA for the CDR3: TGTGCCAGCAGCTTAGGACAGGGGAATCGGAACACTGAAGCTTTCTTT.